The 17 T cell receptor beta chains listed next were all sequenced from one sample in a study of ipilimumab plus nivolumab after autologous stem cell transplantation. The protocol was immunoSEQ multiplex PCR, while the TCRdb copy is restricted to in-frame clones and leaves out a portion. The table includes around 23,000 clones, roughly 74% detected once. Sample: PBMCs, taken in a trial of ipilimumab plus nivolumab as post-transplant consolidation. These receptors all come from a male donor with diffuse large B-cell lymphoma.

J is TRBJ2-3 and V is TRBV6-1; no clear D. The CDR3 has 12 residues. Germline assignment: CDR1 MNHNS and CDR2 SASEGT. The ends were cut back, 1 base at V and 8 bases at J, with 7 bases in the middle. This CDR3 is CASSEDRSTQYF. CDR3 in DNA: TGTGCCAGCAGTGAAGACCGTAGTACGCAGTATTTT.

J is TRBJ1-1 and V is TRBV5-1, with D possibly TRBD1 on 6 matching bases. This CDR3 contains 16 residues. Trimming took off 4 bases at V and 4 bases at J, with 20 bases between the two ends. Looked up from germline, CDR1 is SGHRS and CDR2 is YFSETQ. The CDR3 reads CASSPGMGTRATEAFF. The DNA of the CDR3 is TGCGCCAGCAGCCCAGGGATGGGGACACGTGCCACTGAAGCTTTCTTT.

The chain carries TRBV27 and TRBJ2-1, with TRBD2 identical over 9 bases. Germline CDR1 MNHEY, CDR2 SMNVEV (reference sequence). This CDR3 spans 18 amino acids. V shed 2 bases and J 2 bases; nucleotides not matched to a gene: 10. The CDR3 region has the DNA TGTGCCAGCAGTTTAGGAGCGGGGGGTGAGTCTACCTACAATGAGCAGTTCTTC. Its protein is CASSLGAGGESTYNEQFF.

This chain uses TRBV11-2 with TRBJ1-2; D is ambiguous. The germline V and J ends were trimmed by 1 base and 8 bases, with 14 bases remaining between them. The CDR3 is made up of 14 amino acids. Germline V gives CDR1 SGHAT, CDR2 FQNNGV. Written as DNA, the CDR3 is TGTGCCAGCAGCTTAGCCGGCCGATCGTGGGGCTACACCTTC. Amino acids: CASSLAGRSWGYTF.

The rearrangement links TRBV5-4 to TRBJ1-1; 7 nucleotides line up with TRBD1. This CDR3 has 14 residues. The trim removed 4 bases at V and 2 bases at J, leaving 5 bases unmatched. The germline CDR1 and CDR2 sequences are SGHNT and YYREEE (reference sequence). The CDR3 nucleotides read TGTGCCAGCAGCGTGGACAGGACTAACACTGAAGCTTTCTTT. Protein sequence: CASSVDRTNTEAFF.

The chain joins TRBV18 to TRBJ1-1, with D maybe TRBD1 (6 bases). The CDR3 is 14 amino acids. V lost 2 bases to trimming and J lost 3 bases, with 10 bases between them. CDR1 is KGHSH and CDR2 is LQKENI in the germline V gene. This chain's CDR3 is CASSPTGWDTEAFF. The CDR3 DNA sequence: TGTGCCAGCTCACCAACAGGGTGGGACACTGAAGCTTTCTTT.

This clone is a singleton in its sample. The chain carries TRBV5-4 and TRBJ2-7, with TRBD2 matching over 12 bases. The V segment lost 4 bases and the J segment 3 bases; nucleotides outside the gene matches: 8. Germline V gene sequence: CDR1 SGHNT, CDR2 YYREEE (reference sequence). The CDR3 runs to 16 residues. The CDR3 nucleotides read TGTGCCAGCAGCAGCCAACTAGCGGGGGGCGACTACGAGCAGTACTTC. It yields the protein CASSSQLAGGDYEQYF.

This chain uses TRBV29-1 with TRBJ2-7; perhaps TRBD1 as D (5 bases). Germline assignment: CDR1 SQVTM and CDR2 ANQGSEA. Between the trimmed V and J ends, which lost 4 bases and 0 bases, there was a span of 7 bases. The CDR3 consists of 12 residues. In DNA, the CDR3 is TGCAGCGTTGCGACAGACTCCTACGAGCAGTACTTC. It encodes CSVATDSYEQYF.

This chain connects TRBV19 to TRBJ2-1; 11 bases map to TRBD2. The J segment lost 0 bases and the V segment lost 5 bases, leaving 12 bases of the junction unmatched. CDR3 length: 19 residues. Germline V CDR1 and CDR2: LNHDA, SQIVND (reference sequence). The CDR3 nucleotides are TGTGCCAGTAGTCCCCCCGGGACTAGCGGATACAGCTCCTACAATGAGCAGTTCTTC. Its protein is CASSPPGTSGYSSYNEQFF.

The V call is TRBV7-2, the J call TRBJ1-2; D may be TRBD1 (5 bases). Looked up from germline, CDR1 is SGHTA and CDR2 is FQGNSA. This CDR3 region has 13 residues. V lost 1 base and J 3 bases, leaving 6 bases between the germline ends. The CDR3 DNA follows: TGTGCCAGCAGCTTAGGACAGTACTATGGCTACACCTTC. Protein: CASSLGQYYGYTF. The variable domain in full, with the rest retrieved from reference TRBV7-2 and TRBJ1-2, is GAGVSQSPSNKVTEKGKDVELRCDPISGHTALYWYRQSLGQGLEFLIYFQGNSAPDKSGLPSDRFSAERTGGSVSTLTIQRTQQEDSAVYLCASSLGQYYGYTFGSGTRLTVV.

The gene calls are TRBV11-2 and TRBJ2-1; 9 bases align to TRBD2. The CDR3 sequence is 14 residues long. Germline loops: CDR1 SGHAT, CDR2 FQNNGV. Trimming took 8 bases from V and 7 from J; bases not matched to a gene: 9. This chain's CDR3 is CASRPPAGGNEQFF. The CDR3 DNA sequence: TGTGCCAGCCGCCCCCCCGCGGGAGGGAATGAGCAGTTCTTC. The entire variable domain, with the rest obtained from reference TRBV11-2 and TRBJ2-1, is as follows: EAGVAQSPRYKIIEKRQSVAFWCNPISGHATLYWYQQILGQGPKLLIQFQNNGVVDDSQLPKDRFSAERLKGVDSTLKIQPAKLEDSAVYLCASRPPAGGNEQFFGPGTRLTVL.

The CDR3 protein is CASSQQGIGNSPLHF. The DNA for the CDR3 is TGCGCCAGCAGCCAACAGGGGATAGGAAATTCACCCCTCCACTTT. The rearrangement uses TRBV5-1 and TRBJ1-6, with TRBD1 matching over 7 bases. The CDR3 spans 15 residues. V dropped 4 bases and J dropped 7; count of bases not matched to a gene: 8. Germline lookup yields CDR1 SGHRS and CDR2 YFSETQ.

The V gene is TRBV30, the J gene TRBJ2-5; 10 nucleotides line up with TRBD2. Germline V gene lookup returns CDR1 GTSNPN and CDR2 SVGIG (reference sequence). This CDR3 comprises 16 residues. The J segment lost 1 base and the V segment lost 1 base, leaving 6 bases of the junction unmatched. The DNA of the CDR3 is TGTGCCTGGAGTGGTCCGGGACTAGCGCCCCAAGAGACCCAGTACTTC. This translates into CAWSGPGLAPQETQYF. Combining the CDR3 with reference TRBV30 and TRBJ2-5 gives the whole variable domain SQTIHQWPATLVQPVGSPLSLECTVEGTSNPNLYWYRQAAGRGLQLLFYSVGIGQISSEVPQNLSASRPQDRQFILSSKKLLLSDSGFYLCAWSGPGLAPQETQYFGPGTRLLVL.

This rearrangement joins TRBV12-5 to TRBJ2-7; no definite D call. The CDR3 consists of 12 residues. Germline-derived CDR1 and CDR2 are LGHNT and FRNRAP. Trimming stripped 4 bases from V and 1 base from J, with 5 bases between. This CDR3 reads CASGSGSYEQYF. CDR3 coding DNA: TGTGCTAGTGGTTCCGGTTCCTACGAGCAGTACTTC.

The chain combines TRBV2 with TRBJ2-5; D is ambiguous. Near its end, the DNA agrees better with TRBJ2-7, so the J call may be wrong. CDR1 is SNHLY, CDR2 FYNNEI, per germline. The CDR3 loop spans 14 amino acids. CDR3 sequence (DNA): TGTGCCAGCAGTTCTATTGGACGGGTCTACGAGCAGTACTTC. Its protein product is CASSSIGRVYEQYF.

The V and J genes are TRBV5-6 and TRBJ1-2, with D perhaps TRBD1 (6 bases). This CDR3 comprises 15 residues. Looked up from germline, CDR1 is SGHDT and CDR2 is YYEEEE. Trimming pared 2 bases from V and 2 bases from J, leaving 13 bases between. In DNA form, the CDR3 reads TGTGCCAGCAGCTTAGGTCTAGACAGGAACTATGGCTACACCTTC. Protein: CASSLGLDRNYGYTF.

This rearrangement joins TRBV7-8 to TRBJ2-5; TRBD1 agrees at 7 bases. The CDR3 has 15 residues. CDR1 is SGHVS and CDR2 is FQNEAQ in the germline V gene. The trim removed 5 bases at V and 1 base at J, leaving 7 bases unmatched. For the CDR3, the DNA is TGTGCCAGCAGCGGATTACAGGGGCTCCAAGAGACCCAGTACTTC. Amino acid sequence: CASSGLQGLQETQYF.